Following are 25 T cell receptor beta chains from one sample sequenced in a study of blood T cell repertoires in COVID-19. TCRdb's table, derived via immunoSEQ multiplex PCR, lists solely in-frame clones and lacks some. Among approximately 270,000 clones listed, 70% to 90% were seen once. The specimen was PBMCs or T cells enriched from blood (not recorded which). The receptor source for this set is a woman in her 30s who had recovered from COVID-19.

As DNA, the CDR3 is TGTGCCAGCATCGGACAGGGAGGAAACTATGGCTACACCTTC. Encoded protein: CASIGQGGNYGYTF. The chain links TRBV9 to TRBJ1-2; 8 bases are shared with TRBD1. CDR1 and CDR2 from the germline V gene are SGDLS and YYNGEE. The CDR3 covers 14 residues. With V trimmed by 6 bases and J by 2 bases, 6 bases remained unmatched. The variable domain in full, with the rest retrieved from reference TRBV9 and TRBJ1-2, is DSGVTQTPKHLITATGQRVTLRCSPRSGDLSVYWYQQSLDQGLQFLIQYYNGEERAKGNILERFSAQQFPDLHSELNLSSLELGDSALYFCASIGQGGNYGYTFGSGTRLTVV.

This rearrangement joins TRBV6-2 or TRBV6-3 to TRBJ1-5; TRBD1 agrees at 11 bases. The length of the CDR3 is 18 residues. From germline, CDR1 is MNHEY and CDR2 SVGEGT. J gave up 0 bases and V 3 bases, and 7 bases lay outside the gene matches. The DNA for the CDR3 is TGTGCCAGCAGTTATTCCGGGACAGGGGGTATTAGCAATCAGCCCCAGCATTTT. This sequence encodes CASSYSGTGGISNQPQHF.

This chain links TRBV7-2 with TRBJ2-7; D might be TRBD1 (5 bases). CDR1 is SGHTA and CDR2 is FQGNSA in the germline V gene. Trimming removed 2 bases at V and 4 bases at J, with 12 bases between. This CDR3 has 14 amino acids. CDR3 nucleotides: TGTGCCAGCAGCTTAATCAGGGCTGGGTACGAGCAGTACTTC. Translated: CASSLIRAGYEQYF.

The chain joins TRBV5-1 to TRBJ1-2; D perhaps matches TRBD1 (6 bases). V lost 3 bases and J 11 bases, leaving 17 bases between the germline ends. The CDR3 is made up of 13 amino acids. Germline V CDR1 and CDR2: SGHRS, YFSETQ. This chain's CDR3 is CASSSDTTRGYTF. The CDR3 DNA sequence: TGCGCCAGCAGCTCGGACACTACCAGGGGATACACCTTC.

This chain uses TRBV27 with TRBJ1-2, with D perhaps TRBD1 (5 bases). Germline CDR1 reads MNHEY; CDR2 reads SMNVEV (reference sequence). Trimming shortened V by 6 bases and J by 4 bases, and 12 bases separated the two germline ends. The CDR3 has 13 amino acids. CDR3 loop: CASSSRGGYGYTF. The CDR3 DNA reads TGTGCCAGCAGCTCTCGGGGGGGCTATGGCTACACCTTC.

The chain couples TRBV6-5 to TRBJ2-2; D gene uncertain. CDR1 is MNHEY and CDR2 is SVGAGI in the germline V gene. The CDR3 consists of 13 residues. V lost 5 bases, J lost 6 bases, and 10 bases lay in between. CDR3 sequence: CASSPLSAGELFF. The CDR3 DNA reads TGTGCCAGCAGTCCCCTTTCGGCCGGGGAGCTGTTTTTT.

The V call is TRBV9, the J call TRBJ2-5, with D tentatively TRBD2 (5 bases). The V and J ends lost 3 bases and 5 bases respectively, with 8 bases between them. CDR3 size: 12 residues. Germline CDR1 SGDLS, CDR2 YYNGEE. The CDR3 DNA reads as TGTGCCAGCAGCGCAAGCGGCGAGACCCAGTACTTC. The encoded protein is CASSASGETQYF.

This chain joins TRBV7-8 and TRBJ2-1; unclear D gene. V was cut by 0 bases and J by 3 bases, with 3 bases left in between. Germline loops: CDR1 SGHVS, CDR2 FQNEAQ. This CDR3 is built from 13 residues. The chain's CDR3 is CASSLASYNEQFF. CDR3 in DNA: TGTGCCAGCAGCTTAGCCAGCTACAATGAGCAGTTCTTC.

The chain uses TRBV4-2 and TRBJ2-3; 9 bases line up with TRBD1. The CDR3 spans 15 residues. Looked up from germline, CDR1 is LGHNA and CDR2 is YNFKEQ. V lost 1 base to trimming and J lost 5 bases; unmatched junction nucleotides: 4. The CDR3 sequence: CASSQVQGAGDTQYF. The CDR3 DNA reads as TGTGCCAGCAGCCAAGTACAGGGGGCTGGAGATACGCAGTATTTT.

J is TRBJ1-1 and V is TRBV18, with unresolved D. The CDR3 has 12 amino acids. Germline assignment: CDR1 KGHSH and CDR2 LQKENI. V was clipped by 2 bases and J by 5 bases, with 6 bases between them. The CDR3 coding sequence is TGTGCCAGCTCACCAACGGGGACTGAAGCTTTCTTT. It is translated as CASSPTGTEAFF.

The chain is built from TRBV7-9 and TRBJ2-4; D is possibly TRBD1 (7 bases). The CDR3 has 14 residues. Germline CDR1 SEHNR, CDR2 FQNEAQ (reference sequence). Trimming took off 5 bases at V and 9 bases at J, with 17 bases between the two ends. CDR3 residues: CASSPRQGAGIQYF. The CDR3 coding sequence is TGTGCCAGCAGCCCTAGACAGGGAGCGGGCATTCAGTACTTC.

CDR3 amino acids: CASSRWTGVKGETQYF. In DNA form, the CDR3 reads TGTGCCAGCAGCCGCTGGACAGGGGTCAAGGGAGAGACCCAGTACTTC. The chain combines TRBV14 with TRBJ2-5, with 9 bases that match TRBD1. Looked up from germline, CDR1 is SGHDN and CDR2 is FVKESK. The CDR3 runs 16 residues. Trimming cost V 4 bases and J 4 bases; bases outside gene matches: 10.

The V call is TRBV28, the J call TRBJ1-4; D is uncertain. The CDR3 contains 14 residues. Trimming took off 1 base at V and 8 bases at J, with 11 bases between the two ends. The germline CDR1 and CDR2 sequences are MDHEN and SYDVKM. The CDR3 spells CASSLLTGNEKLFF. The CDR3 nucleotides are TGTGCCAGCAGTTTATTGACGGGGAACGAAAAACTGTTTTTT.

The genes are TRBV19 and TRBJ1-1, with D unresolved. V was cut by 3 bases and J by 1 base, with 6 bases left in between. Germline V lookup: CDR1 LNHDA, CDR2 SQIVND (reference sequence). This CDR3 region has 13 residues. The chain's CDR3 is CASSIVRNTEAFF. For the CDR3, the DNA is TGTGCCAGTAGTATTGTCAGGAACACTGAAGCTTTCTTT.

This clone was observed a few times. The chain combines TRBV7-9 with TRBJ2-3; D may be TRBD1 (6 bases). The germline V gene encodes CDR1 SEHNR and CDR2 FQNEAQ (reference sequence). Between the trimmed V and J ends, which lost 7 bases and 0 bases, there was a span of 23 bases. The CDR3 is 18 amino acids. The DNA of the CDR3 is TGTGCCAGCACCCAACCCTTTCTAGCAGGGGACAGCACAGATACGCAGTATTTT. Translating it yields CASTQPFLAGDSTDTQYF.

The chain carries TRBV27 and TRBJ1-2, with 8 nucleotides matching TRBD1. J gave up 5 bases and V 3 bases, and 14 bases lay outside the gene matches. From germline, CDR1 is MNHEY and CDR2 SMNVEV (reference sequence). The CDR3 extends over 17 amino acids. CDR3 sequence: CASSLNPRRTGFYGYTF. The DNA of the CDR3 is TGTGCCAGCAGTTTGAACCCGCGTCGGACAGGGTTTTATGGCTACACCTTC.

The chain has TRBV5-7 and TRBJ1-3, with D maybe TRBD1 (6 bases). TRBV5-7 is placed among ORFs of uncertain function. Trimming took 3 bases from V and 2 from J, leaving 15 bases between them. CDR3 length equals 16 residues. The DNA for the CDR3 is TGTGCCAGCAGCTCTCACAGGGAACTCCCTGGAAACACCATATATTTT. Encoded protein: CASSSHRELPGNTIYF.

The CDR3 nucleotides read TGTGCCAGCAGCTTAATACGGGGCACAGATACGCAGTATTTT. Amino acids: CASSLIRGTDTQYF. The chain has TRBV7-8 and TRBJ2-3, with D hard to call. The ends were cut back, 2 bases at V and 1 base at J, with 7 bases in the middle. Germline CDR1 SGHVS, CDR2 FQNEAQ. The CDR3 is made up of 14 amino acids.

This clone has only one observation. This chain links TRBV3-1 (or the pseudogene TRBV3-2) with TRBJ1-2; TRBD1 matches at 8 bases. The germline gives CDR1 LGHDT, CDR2 YNNKEL (reference sequence). CDR3 length: 14 residues. V lost 5 bases to trimming and J lost 8 bases; unmatched junction nucleotides: 10. CDR3 in amino acids: CASSDRGEASGYTF. Here the CDR3 DNA reads TGTGCCAGCAGCGACAGGGGCGAGGCCTCCGGCTACACCTTC.

This clone was found once. This chain links TRBV4-1 with TRBJ1-1; maybe TRBD1 (6 bases). Germline CDR1 is MGHRA and CDR2 is YSYEKL. This CDR3 region has 14 residues. Deletions cut 4 bases from V and 8 bases from J, with 17 bases between. This CDR3 is CASSLTRGREEAFF. In DNA, the CDR3 is TGCGCCAGCAGCCTCACCAGGGGCAGGGAGGAAGCTTTCTTT.

The gene calls are TRBV28 and TRBJ2-4; TRBD1 agrees at 10 bases. Trimming cost V 3 bases and J 6 bases; bases outside gene matches: 8. From germline, CDR1 is MDHEN and CDR2 SYDVKM. CDR3 size: 16 residues. The CDR3 region has the DNA TGTGCCAGCAGTTTTGTGGGACGGACAGGGGGAAACATTCAGTACTTC. This translates into CASSFVGRTGGNIQYF.

Only a few counts were recorded for this clone. This chain joins TRBV11-2 and TRBJ2-1, with 8 positions matching TRBD2. Germline values: CDR1 SGHAT, CDR2 FQNNGV. CDR3 length: 18 residues. The J segment lost 8 bases and the V segment lost 1 base, leaving 16 bases of the junction unmatched. The CDR3 DNA is TGTGCCAGCAGCTTAGGCACGAAAGACAGCGGGAGTTTCCATGAGCAGTTCTTC. Encoded protein: CASSLGTKDSGSFHEQFF.

For the CDR3, the DNA is TGTGCCAGCAGCTTAGTAGGACAGGGGTTGGGCGAGCAGTACTTC. It yields the protein CASSLVGQGLGEQYF. The chain links TRBV11-2 to TRBJ2-7; the match to TRBD1 covers 9 bases. Trimming cost V 1 base and J 6 bases; bases outside gene matches: 7. Germline V gene sequence: CDR1 SGHAT, CDR2 FQNNGV. The CDR3 is 15 amino acids.

Regarding this clone: Distinct nucleotide sequences in the sample also encode this CDR3. The V gene is TRBV19, the J gene TRBJ2-7, with TRBD1 identical over 7 bases. Germline V CDR1 and CDR2: LNHDA, SQIVND (reference sequence). The V gene end was trimmed by 4 bases and the J gene end by 3 bases; junction bases not matched to a gene: 3. The CDR3 has 13 residues. This CDR3 is CASSNRDSYEQYF. In nucleotides, the CDR3 is TGTGCCAGTAGTAACCGGGACAGCTACGAGCAGTACTTC. The entire variable domain, with the rest obtained from reference TRBV19 and TRBJ2-7, is as follows: DGGITQSPKYLFRKEGQNVTLSCEQNLNHDAMYWYRQDPGQGLRLIYYSQIVNDFQKGDIAEGYSVSREKKESFPLTVTSAQKNPTAFYLCASSNRDSYEQYFGPGTRLTVT.

This clone showed up just once. The gene calls are TRBV4-1 and TRBJ2-5, with D possibly matching TRBD2 (5 bases). The germline V gene has CDR1 MGHRA and CDR2 YSYEKL. Trimming cost V 4 bases and J 4 bases, with 16 bases left between them. The CDR3 extends over 15 amino acids. In DNA form, the CDR3 reads TGCGCCAGCAGCCCGCGGGCCCCGTCGGCAGAGACCCAGTACTTC. This gives the protein CASSPRAPSAETQYF.